One and the same sample provided the 31 T cell receptor beta chains below, sequenced in a study of radiation and T cells in renal cell carcinoma. Produced via immunoSEQ multiplex PCR; TCRdb's table is partial and in-frame only. The sample consists of 150,000 to 200,000 clones, about 88% of them appearing once. Stated time point: blood 4 weeks post-SBRT, at nephrectomy. Treatment: 15 Gy SBRT to primary tumor, nephrectomy 4 weeks later. The specimen comprised blood, sampled from a patient whose treatment included radiotherapy and nephrectomy. Receptor source: a woman between 45 and 65 years old with renal cell carcinoma.

This clone was recorded once. The V call is TRBV7-2, the J call TRBJ1-1; D possibly corresponds to TRBD1 (6 bases). The CDR3 length is 18 residues. V was pared by 5 bases and J by 0 bases, with 22 bases between. From germline, CDR1 is SGHTA and CDR2 FQGNSA. CDR3 loop: CASSLGNFGGQLNTEAFF. The CDR3 DNA is TGTGCCAGCAGCCTTGGGAACTTTGGCGGACAGCTGAACACTGAAGCTTTCTTT.

This chain joins TRBV19 and TRBJ1-2; 7 bases are a match to TRBD1. Germline V gene data show CDR1 as LNHDA and CDR2 as SQIVND (reference sequence). The CDR3 length is 15 residues. Losses at the gene ends were 5 bases for V and 1 base for J; bases not matched to a gene: 7. The chain's CDR3 is CASSSPGGSNYGYTF. The CDR3 region has the DNA TGTGCCAGTAGTTCCCCAGGGGGGAGTAACTATGGCTACACCTTC. The whole variable domain, remainder taken from reference TRBV19 and TRBJ1-2, is DGGITQSPKYLFRKEGQNVTLSCEQNLNHDAMYWYRQDPGQGLRLIYYSQIVNDFQKGDIAEGYSVSREKKESFPLTVTSAQKNPTAFYLCASSSPGGSNYGYTFGSGTRLTVV.

This chain links TRBV7-9 with TRBJ2-2, with D hard to call. The CDR3 runs to 15 residues. Trimming took 1 base from V and 4 from J, leaving 10 bases between them. From germline, CDR1 is SEHNR and CDR2 FQNEAQ (reference sequence). The CDR3 sequence: CASSLEPRGTGELFF. The DNA of the CDR3 is TGTGCCAGCAGCTTAGAGCCCAGAGGCACCGGGGAGCTGTTTTTT.

J is TRBJ2-5 and V is TRBV30; perhaps TRBD2 as D (7 bases). This CDR3 region has 14 residues. Trimming stripped 2 bases from V and 5 bases from J, with 15 bases between. Germline V gene lookup returns CDR1 GTSNPN and CDR2 SVGIG (reference sequence). The CDR3 sequence is CAWSRRGGAETQYF. In DNA, the CDR3 is TGTGCCTGGAGTAGGAGGGGGGGCGCGGAGACCCAGTACTTC.

This clone was detected once. The chain employs TRBV7-9 and TRBJ2-7; D remains ambiguous. V lost 1 base and J 2 bases, leaving 9 bases between the germline ends. From germline, CDR1 is SEHNR and CDR2 FQNEAQ (reference sequence). This CDR3 is built from 14 residues. CDR3 in amino acids: CASSLGGITYEQYF. DNA of the CDR3: TGTGCCAGCAGCTTAGGAGGTATTACCTACGAGCAGTACTTC.

The CDR3, as DNA: TGTGCCAGCATCAAAGGGGAGCCCAACACTGAAGCTTTCTTT. Translation gives CASIKGEPNTEAFF. The chain combines TRBV7-8 with TRBJ1-1; D possibly corresponds to TRBD1 (5 bases). This CDR3 comprises 14 residues. Trimming left V 7 bases short and J 2 bases short, with 14 bases between. CDR1 and CDR2 from the germline V gene are SGHVS and FQNEAQ.

V gene TRBV7-2 combines with J gene TRBJ2-3; 11 bases are a match to TRBD2. The CDR3 totals 17 residues. Germline CDR1 SGHTA, CDR2 FQGNSA. After removal of 1 base from V and 2 bases from J, the junction contained 5 bases not matched to a gene. For the CDR3, the DNA is TGTGCCAGCAGCTTAGGACTAGCGGGGCTAGACACAGATACGCAGTATTTT. Translating gives CASSLGLAGLDTDTQYF.

The rearrangement joins TRBV9 to TRBJ2-1, with 8 bases that match TRBD1. This CDR3 region has 14 residues. V dropped 4 bases and J dropped 10; count of bases not matched to a gene: 10. CDR1 is SGDLS, CDR2 YYNGEE, per germline. The CDR3, as DNA: TGTGCCAGCAGCCCAATCCAGGGGGCGGGGGAGCAGTTCTTC. This sequence encodes CASSPIQGAGEQFF.

In this sample, this clone turned up a few times. The chain recombines TRBV15 with TRBJ2-1; D call uncertain. In germline, CDR1 is LNHNV, CDR2 YYDKDF (reference sequence). Trimming took off 0 bases at V and 4 bases at J, with 10 bases between the two ends. The CDR3 has 15 residues. The CDR3 DNA follows: TGTGCCACCAGCAGAGATGTCAGAGGTTACAATGAGCAGTTCTTC. It specifies CATSRDVRGYNEQFF.

This chain uses TRBV15 with TRBJ1-5; possible D gene TRBD1, 6 bases. Trimming pared 5 bases from V and 6 bases from J, leaving 23 bases between. Germline V gene sequence: CDR1 LNHNV, CDR2 YYDKDF (reference sequence). This CDR3 contains 17 residues. The CDR3 sequence: CATSRRPDGGQGQPQHF. The CDR3 DNA follows: TGTGCCACCAGCCGCAGGCCCGATGGGGGGCAGGGTCAGCCCCAGCATTTT.

Concerning this clone itself: Sequence at one end of the junction differs from germline and may be a read error. The genes are TRBV19 and TRBJ2-7; 8 bases match TRBD2. The CDR3 is 15 residues long. Germline V gene data show CDR1 as LNHDA and CDR2 as SQIVND (reference sequence). CDR3 protein: CASSIGSGSSYEQYF. Written as DNA, the CDR3 is TGTGCCAGTAGCATAGGGAGCGGGAGCTCCTACGAGCAGTACTTC.

The rearrangement joins TRBV19 to TRBJ1-5, with D unclear. V dropped 3 bases and J dropped 9 bases, with 6 bases sitting between them. The length of the CDR3 is 11 residues. Germline CDR1 and CDR2: LNHDA and SQIVND (reference sequence). CDR3 region: CASSIPRPQHF. The DNA of the CDR3 is TGTGCCAGTAGTATTCCTCGGCCCCAGCATTTT.

The chain joins TRBV7-2 to TRBJ1-1; D is unresolved. With 2 bases removed from V and 0 bases from J, the gap between germline ends came to 13 bases. Germline assignment: CDR1 SGHTA and CDR2 FQGNSA. This CDR3 is 16 amino acids long. DNA for the CDR3: TGTGCCAGCAGCTTATTCGTCGGTACCATGAACACTGAAGCTTTCTTT. Protein sequence: CASSLFVGTMNTEAFF. The whole variable domain, filled in from reference TRBV7-2 and TRBJ1-1, reads GAGVSQSPSNKVTEKGKDVELRCDPISGHTALYWYRQSLGQGLEFLIYFQGNSAPDKSGLPSDRFSAERTGGSVSTLTIQRTQQEDSAVYLCASSLFVGTMNTEAFFGQGTRLTVV.

V and J are TRBV5-1 and TRBJ1-1; D is unresolved. Between the trimmed V and J ends, which lost 5 bases and 5 bases, there was a span of 13 bases. The CDR3 runs 13 residues. The germline V gene has CDR1 SGHRS and CDR2 YFSETQ. The CDR3 bases are TGCGCCAGCAGTACGCGGGGAGAAACTGAAGCTTTCTTT. It yields the protein CASSTRGETEAFF.

The CDR3 spells CAWSSRAINTEAFF. Here the CDR3 DNA reads TGTGCCTGGAGCTCCCGGGCTATCAACACTGAAGCTTTCTTT. This sequence joins TRBV30 and TRBJ1-1; D is ambiguous. Trimming left V 3 bases short and J 2 bases short, with 13 bases between. Germline CDR1 and CDR2: GTSNPN and SVGIG (reference sequence). The CDR3 loop spans 14 amino acids.

The chain combines TRBV9 with TRBJ2-1; D assignment may be TRBD1 or TRBD2 (5 bases each). CDR1 is SGDLS and CDR2 is YYNGEE in the germline V gene. This CDR3 region has 14 residues. V lost 4 bases, J lost 6 bases, and 14 bases lay in between. The CDR3, as DNA: TGTGCCAGCAGCCCCGGGGCTAACCTCAATGAGCAGTTCTTC. This codes for CASSPGANLNEQFF. Combining the CDR3 with reference TRBV9 and TRBJ2-1 gives the whole variable domain DSGVTQTPKHLITATGQRVTLRCSPRSGDLSVYWYQQSLDQGLQFLIQYYNGEERAKGNILERFSAQQFPDLHSELNLSSLELGDSALYFCASSPGANLNEQFFGPGTRLTVL.

The chain recombines TRBV30 with TRBJ2-1; D perhaps matches TRBD1 (6 bases). The length of the CDR3 is 12 residues. Germline V lookup: CDR1 GTSNPN, CDR2 SVGIG (reference sequence). V lost 2 bases and J lost 8, with 10 bases in between. The CDR3 bases are TGTGCCTGGAGTTGGGGGCGGGATGAGCAGTTCTTC. It codes for CAWSWGRDEQFF.

The V and J genes are TRBV11-2 and TRBJ1-1, with no clear D. Germline CDR1 and CDR2: SGHAT and FQNNGV. The germline V and J ends were trimmed by 4 bases and 5 bases, with 11 bases remaining between them. The CDR3 is made up of 13 amino acids. DNA of the CDR3: TGTGCCAGCAGCTCCCAAATTGGTACTGAAGCTTTCTTT. This encodes CASSSQIGTEAFF.

The chain couples TRBV19 to TRBJ2-2; TRBD2 matches 13 bases. The CDR3 runs to 19 residues. Germline V gene sequence: CDR1 LNHDA, CDR2 SQIVND (reference sequence). V lost 5 bases to trimming and J lost 8 bases; unmatched junction nucleotides: 17. CDR3 sequence reads: CASSFSRLAGGLGVGELFF. CDR3 in DNA: TGTGCCAGTAGTTTCTCCCGACTAGCGGGGGGCTTAGGGGTAGGGGAGCTGTTTTTT.

The V and J genes are TRBV7-8 and TRBJ2-7, with a weak D call TRBD1 (6 bases). The CDR3 is made up of 12 amino acids. Trimming stripped 11 bases from V and 2 bases from J, with 13 bases between. CDR1 and CDR2 from the germline V gene are SGHVS and FQNEAQ. The CDR3 sequence: CAEPGETYEQYF. For the CDR3, the DNA is TGTGCCGAGCCAGGGGAAACCTACGAGCAGTACTTC.

This clone was picked up a small number of times. J is TRBJ2-3 and V is TRBV2, with D possibly TRBD2 on 6 matching bases. Trimming took 6 bases from V and 3 from J, leaving 13 bases between them. The CDR3 is 14 residues long. Germline assignment: CDR1 SNHLY and CDR2 FYNNEI. The CDR3 region is CASSNPGLTDTQYF. Here the CDR3 DNA reads TGTGCCAGCAGCAATCCGGGACTTACAGATACGCAGTATTTT.

This clone was counted between two and nine times. V and J are TRBV5-1 and TRBJ1-1; D gene unclear. Germline V gene data show CDR1 as SGHRS and CDR2 as YFSETQ. The V end lost 0 bases, the J end lost 4 bases, and 16 bases lay between the germline ends. This CDR3 spans 16 amino acids. The CDR3 loop is CASSLEVGVVATEAFF. For the CDR3, the DNA is TGCGCCAGCAGCTTGGAGGTCGGGGTAGTGGCCACTGAAGCTTTCTTT. Variable domain in full (rest from reference TRBV5-1 and TRBJ1-1): KAGVTQTPRYLIKTRGQQVTLSCSPISGHRSVSWYQQTPGQGLQFLFEYFSETQRNKGNFPGRFSGRQFSNSRSEMNVSTLELGDSALYLCASSLEVGVVATEAFFGQGTRLTVV.

The chain combines TRBV5-6 with TRBJ1-2; D is unresolved. The CDR3 is made up of 13 amino acids. CDR1 SGHDT and CDR2 YYEEEE come from the germline V gene. Trimming removed 2 bases at V and 8 bases at J, with 13 bases between. Here the CDR3 reads CASSFSYSMGYTF. CDR3 in DNA: TGTGCCAGCAGCTTTTCGTATTCCATGGGCTACACCTTC. Using reference TRBV5-6 and TRBJ1-2 for the parts outside the CDR3, the full variable domain is DAGVTQSPTHLIKTRGQQVTLRCSPKSGHDTVSWYQQALGQGPQFIFQYYEEEERQRGNFPDRFSGHQFPNYSSELNVNALLLGDSALYLCASSFSYSMGYTFGSGTRLTVV.

This clone was recorded many times. This chain joins TRBV5-6 and TRBJ1-5; D is uncertain. Germline loops: CDR1 SGHDT, CDR2 YYEEEE. The CDR3 runs 15 residues. V was shortened by 1 base and J by 2 bases, with 10 bases between the two germline ends. The CDR3 reads CASSLSTSGNQPQHF. The CDR3 DNA sequence: TGTGCCAGCAGCTTGTCGACATCGGGCAATCAGCCCCAGCATTTT.

The chain uses TRBV12-5 and TRBJ2-5; TRBD1 might be the D (6 bases). Germline CDR1 LGHNT, CDR2 FRNRAP. The CDR3 sequence is 13 residues long. V lost 1 base, J lost 9 bases, and 12 bases lay in between. The CDR3 coding sequence is TGTGCTAGTGGTTTGGGATTGAACAGGGCCCAGTACTTC. This gives the protein CASGLGLNRAQYF.

The chain couples TRBV5-6 to TRBJ1-1, with D uncertain. Looked up from germline, CDR1 is SGHDT and CDR2 is YYEEEE. V was shortened by 4 bases and J by 0 bases, with 13 bases between the two germline ends. The CDR3 has 15 amino acids. The CDR3 protein is CASSPGRLVNTEAFF. Here the CDR3 DNA reads TGTGCCAGCAGCCCGGGGAGGTTGGTGAACACTGAAGCTTTCTTT.

CDR3 sequence (DNA): TGTGCCAGCAGTCCCGTTAGCGGTGTCTGGGAGACCCAGTACTTC. Protein product: CASSPVSGVWETQYF. The chain has TRBV6-6 and TRBJ2-5; perhaps TRBD2 as D (6 bases). The ends were cut back, 5 bases at V and 5 bases at J, with 18 bases in the middle. This CDR3 is 15 amino acids long. Germline CDR1 reads MNHNY; CDR2 reads SVGAGI (reference sequence).

This clone was seen just once. The chain links TRBV25-1 to TRBJ2-1, with a possible D match to TRBD2 (6 bases). This CDR3 comprises 14 residues. Per the germline V gene, CDR1 is MGHDK and CDR2 is SYGVNS. The V end was cut by 6 bases, the J end by 8 bases, with 17 bases between. The CDR3 sequence: CASRPGLLNDEQFF. The DNA of the CDR3 is TGTGCCAGCAGACCGGGACTCCTTAACGATGAGCAGTTCTTC.

V gene TRBV5-5 combines with J gene TRBJ2-6; D perhaps matches TRBD1 (6 bases). The CDR3 totals 15 residues. V lost 4 bases and J lost 4, with 12 bases in between. The germline V gene encodes CDR1 SGHKS and CDR2 YYEKEE (reference sequence). Here the CDR3 reads CASSHVGQGANVLTF. CDR3 nucleotide sequence: TGTGCCAGCAGCCATGTGGGACAAGGGGCCAACGTCCTGACTTTC.

The chain uses TRBV7-9 and TRBJ1-1; D not certain. CDR3 size: 13 residues. Germline CDR1 is SEHNR and CDR2 is FQNEAQ (reference sequence). Trimming left V 3 bases short and J 2 bases short, with 7 bases between. CDR3 in DNA: TGTGCCAGCAGCTTTGCAGCCAACACTGAAGCTTTCTTT. This encodes CASSFAANTEAFF.

This chain links TRBV6-4 with TRBJ2-3; D is uncertain. Trimming shortened V by 6 bases and J by 1 base, and 8 bases separated the two germline ends. This CDR3 is built from 13 residues. Germline V gives CDR1 MRHNA, CDR2 SNTAGT. The CDR3 here is CASRFFRTDTQYF. In DNA, the CDR3 is TGTGCCAGCAGATTCTTCCGCACAGATACGCAGTATTTT.